This TCR beta chain was found in a study of read filtering for tumor transcriptome and immune sequencing. About the study: Revised staging placed under ten patients in R-ISS I, approximately 16 in II, 7 in III. Transcriptome libraries were built from DNase-treated RNA.

This library used approximately 390 ng RNA and molecular barcoded adaptors spanning alpha/delta and beta/gamma chains. In TCRdb, the reads were re-called with MiXCR into one record per CDR3 protein. Among about 48,000 distinct CDR3 sequences listed, roughly 19% were seen once. Worth noting for this clonotype: What it binds is not known. A read error is possible here, since a much larger clone lies one base away.

Study results and limitations: Single-read clonotypes: about 81.9% of IR-seq clonotypes (about 3.5% of reads), around three quarters of RNA-seq clonotypes (approximately 43% of reads). Correlation between methods rose after single-read clonotypes were removed.

The CDR3 runs 13 residues. Trimming left V 7 bases short and J 7 bases short, with 13 bases between. Looked up from germline, CDR1 is KGHDR and CDR2 is SFDVKD. The sample was a population of CD138-negative cells sorted from bone marrow. This TCR came from a donor aged 40 or over with multiple myeloma. This chain uses TRBV24-1 with TRBJ2-1, with D hard to call. The CDR3 nucleotides are TGTGCCACCAGCCCGTTGGTGAGTAATGAGCAGTTCTTC. It translates to CATSPLVSNEQFF.